A selection of T cell receptor beta chains follows, all from one sample in a study of vaccination and CD4 T cells after COVID-19. Which antigens these TCRs recognize remains unknown. TCRdb reprocessed the PCR reads with MiXCR, giving one entry per CDR3 protein. Among approximately 24,000 distinct CDR3 sequences listed, about 40% were seen once. Sample: CD4+ T cells from blood, cultured in vitro. These receptors came from a human donor who had recovered from COVID-19. Both conserved end residues are part of each CDR3. The order of the fields is V gene, clone size, D gene, J gene, CDR3 DNA, CDR3 protein. D genes are given only for firm matches. The listing skips clone size in some rows; elsewhere it reads once, few, many or a size class.

TRBV7-6	.	.	TRBJ2-3	TGTGCCAGCAGCGTAGGACCGAACACAGATACGCAGTATTTT	CASSVGPNTDTQYF
TRBV27	few	TRBD2	TRBJ2-7	TGTGCCAGCAGTTTATTTGGGGGAGGGGCCTACGAGCAGTACTTC	CASSLFGGGAYEQYF
TRBV20-1	few	TRBD1	TRBJ1-5	TGCAGTGCTAGGGGCGGGACAGTCTACAATCAGCCCCAGCATTTT	CSARGGTVYNQPQHF
TRBV15	few	.	TRBJ2-1	TGTGCCACCAGCAGAGATCTAGGATTGGGCAGCCACAATGAGCAGTTCTTC	CATSRDLGLGSHNEQFF
TRBV10-1	.	TRBD1	TRBJ2-1	TGCGCCAGCAGTGACACAGGGGGTAGGACCTACAATGAGCAGTTCTTC	CASSDTGGRTYNEQFF
TRBV28	.	TRBD1	TRBJ1-5	TGTGCCAGCGCGCCGGGACAGTCGTATCAGCCCCAGCATTTT	CASAPGQSYQPQHF
TRBV6-2/TRBV6-3	few	TRBD2	TRBJ2-1	TGTGCCAGCAGTCAGACTAGCGATGAGCAGTTCTTC	CASSQTSDEQFF
TRBV9	.	TRBD1	TRBJ1-1	TGTGCCAGCAGCGCCGAGGGGGCCAACACTGAAGCTTTCTTT	CASSAEGANTEAFF
TRBV28	few	TRBD1	TRBJ2-7	TGTGCCAGCAGTTACGGACAGGCAAGGGAGCAGTACTTC	CASSYGQAREQYF
TRBV7-9	few	.	TRBJ1-2	TGTGCCAGCAGCTTAGTAGCCAGAAACTATGGCTACACCTTC	CASSLVARNYGYTF
TRBV7-6	few	.	TRBJ2-3	TGTGCCAGCAGCTTTGGACCTAGCACAGATACGCAGTATTTT	CASSFGPSTDTQYF
TRBV10-3	.	.	TRBJ2-2	TGTGCCATCAGCTCCACGGACGGCGCGAACACCGGGGAGCTGTTTTTT	CAISSTDGANTGELFF
TRBV5-4	.	.	TRBJ1-2	TGTGCCAGCAGCTTGCCCTCGCAGGGGTACTATGGCTACACCTTC	CASSLPSQGYYGYTF
TRBV5-1	.	.	TRBJ2-3	TGCGCCAACAGCTTGGCCGGGCTCCTGGGAGATACGCAGTATTTT	CANSLAGLLGDTQYF
TRBV28	.	.	TRBJ2-7	TGTGCCACCAGCATGGGCTACGAGCAGTACTTC	CATSMGYEQYF
TRBV19	few	.	TRBJ2-6	TGTGCCAGTAGTAGACCGCGGACGCTAGGTGGGGCCAACGTCCTGACTTTC	CASSRPRTLGGANVLTF
TRBV20-1	few	.	TRBJ1-5	TGCAGTGCTACTCCCTGGGAGGGAAGCAATCAGCCCCAGCATTTT	CSATPWEGSNQPQHF
TRBV7-9	.	.	TRBJ1-1	TGTGCCAGCAGCTTAGAGGGGGGGAACACTGAAGCTTTCTTT	CASSLEGGNTEAFF
TRBV20-1	.	.	TRBJ1-5	TGCAGTGCTAATCATTTGGGGTCGGGCGGCAATCAGCCCCAGCATTTT	CSANHLGSGGNQPQHF
TRBV5-8	few	.	TRBJ2-1	TGTGCCAGCAGGACGTACCCAGCGGCTCGCTACAATGAGCAGTTCTTC	CASRTYPAARYNEQFF
TRBV5-3	.	TRBD1	TRBJ1-2	TGTGCCAGAAGCTCAGGGGCCGACAGGGACACTAACTATGGCTACACCTTC	CARSSGADRDTNYGYTF
TRBV11-3	.	TRBD1	TRBJ1-6	TGTGCCAGCAGCTTAGGCTCGACAGGGGGCAGTTCACCCCTCCACTTT	CASSLGSTGGSSPLHF
TRBV7-9	.	.	TRBJ1-6	TGTGCCAGCAGCTTTTCACAGGGAAACAATTCACCCCTCCACTTT	CASSFSQGNNSPLHF
TRBV6-1	.	.	TRBJ2-3	TGTGCCAGCAAGTCTAGCGCGAATTCAAACACAGATACGCAGTATTTT	CASKSSANSNTDTQYF
TRBV10-1	.	.	TRBJ1-1	TGCGCCAGCAGTGAGGCTGGGGTGAGCACTGAAGCTTTCTTT	CASSEAGVSTEAFF
TRBV20-1	.	TRBD1	TRBJ2-1	TGCAGTGCACCGGGACAGGGGGCACGTAATGAGCAGTTCTTC	CSAPGQGARNEQFF
TRBV6-1	.	TRBD1	TRBJ2-3	TGTGCCAGCATTGGGACAGGGAAAAGGACCGATACGCAGTATTTT	CASIGTGKRTDTQYF
TRBV2	few	TRBD2	TRBJ2-5	TGTGCCAGCAGAGGACTAGACGGCAGTGAGACCCAGTACTTC	CASRGLDGSETQYF
TRBV19	once	.	TRBJ1-5	TGTGCCAGTATAAAGAGCTGGGGGGCTTATGTGCAGCCCCAGCATTTT	CASIKSWGAYVQPQHF
TRBV20-1	few	.	TRBJ1-3	TGCAGTGCTAAGTTTCAGGGCTCTGGAAACACCATATATTTT	CSAKFQGSGNTIYF